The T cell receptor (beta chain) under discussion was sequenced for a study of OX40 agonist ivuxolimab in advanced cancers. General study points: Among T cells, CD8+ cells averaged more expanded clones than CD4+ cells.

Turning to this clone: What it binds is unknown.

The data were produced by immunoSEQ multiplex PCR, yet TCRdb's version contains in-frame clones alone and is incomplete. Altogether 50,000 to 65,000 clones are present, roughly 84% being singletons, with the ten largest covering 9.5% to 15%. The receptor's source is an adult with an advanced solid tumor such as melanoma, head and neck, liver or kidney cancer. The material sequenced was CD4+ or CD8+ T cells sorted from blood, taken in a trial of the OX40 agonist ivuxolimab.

CDR3 amino acids: CASSQGTSGYYEQYF. CDR3 DNA sequence: TGTGCCAGCAGCCAAGGGACTAGCGGTTACTACGAGCAGTACTTC. The chain uses TRBV4-2 and TRBJ2-7; 10 bases map to TRBD2. CDR3 length: 15 amino acids. V dropped 1 base and J dropped 3; count of bases not matched to a gene: 3. Per germline, CDR1 LGHNA and CDR2 YNFKEQ.